This passage covers 20 T cell receptor beta chains from one sample sequenced in a study of blood T cell repertoires in COVID-19. This table comes from immunoSEQ multiplex PCR, and its TCRdb copy is limited to in-frame clones, with some not included. Counted here are 5,500 to 6,000 clones, approximately 87% occurring once; the ten biggest clones make up 6%. The sequenced material came from peripheral blood. The receptor set was obtained from a man between 60 and 75 years old with acute or convalescent COVID-19.

CDR3 in DNA: TGCGCCAGCAGAGCGGCATCAGGTGAAAAACTGTTTTTT. Protein product: CASRAASGEKLFF. The chain carries TRBV4-1 and TRBJ1-4; D uncertain. Germline V gives CDR1 MGHRA, CDR2 YSYEKL. With 6 bases removed from V and 7 bases from J, the gap between germline ends came to 12 bases. The CDR3 sequence is 13 residues long.

The chain links TRBV7-2 to TRBJ1-2; possible D gene TRBD1, 5 bases. The ends were cut back, 6 bases at V and 8 bases at J, with 16 bases in the middle. Germline V CDR1 and CDR2: SGHTA, FQGNSA. The CDR3 spans 13 residues. CDR3 nucleotides: TGTGCCAGCAGTCCTACCACCAGGGAAGGCTACACCTTC. As protein: CASSPTTREGYTF. The variable domain in full, completed from reference TRBV7-2 and TRBJ1-2, reads GAGVSQSPSNKVTEKGKDVELRCDPISGHTALYWYRQSLGQGLEFLIYFQGNSAPDKSGLPSDRFSAERTGGSVSTLTIQRTQQEDSAVYLCASSPTTREGYTFGSGTRLTVV.

The chain uses TRBV6-1 and TRBJ1-4, with D possibly being TRBD1 (6 bases). Germline lookup yields CDR1 MNHNS and CDR2 SASEGT. The CDR3 is 15 residues long. Trimming stripped 2 bases from V and 5 bases from J, with 12 bases between. CDR3 nucleotide sequence: TGTGCCAGCAGTGAAAAACAGGGAGGGAATGAAAAACTGTTTTTT. Protein sequence: CASSEKQGGNEKLFF.

The V and J genes are TRBV25-1 and TRBJ2-5, with TRBD2 as a possible D gene (5 bases). The V gene's germline CDR1 is MGHDK and CDR2 SYGVNS. CDR3 length equals 16 residues. The germline V and J ends were trimmed by 0 bases and 5 bases, with 16 bases remaining between them. CDR3 nucleotides: TGTGCCAGCAGTGAATATCTTAGAGGGAGACGGGAGACCCAGTACTTC. This translates into CASSEYLRGRRETQYF.

This chain joins TRBV29-1 and TRBJ2-1; D perhaps matches TRBD2 (6 bases). The germline V gene has CDR1 SQVTM and CDR2 ANQGSEA. The CDR3 extends over 14 amino acids. Trimming left V 2 bases short and J 4 bases short, with 12 bases between. The CDR3 loop reads CSVENAGRYNEQFF. CDR3 in DNA: TGCAGCGTTGAAAACGCGGGAAGGTACAATGAGCAGTTCTTC.

The chain is built from TRBV7-6 and TRBJ2-5, with TRBD2 matching 13 bases. The V and J ends lost 4 bases and 2 bases, in that order; junction bases with no gene match: 13. The CDR3 extends over 19 amino acids. Germline V gene data show CDR1 as SGHVS and CDR2 as FNYEAQ. Here the CDR3 DNA reads TGTGCCAGCAGCTACGGAATCAGCGGGGGACTAGCGGGGCAAGAGACCCAGTACTTC. Encoded protein: CASSYGISGGLAGQETQYF.

J is TRBJ1-4 and V is TRBV13; D possibly corresponds to TRBD1 (6 bases). The CDR3 contains 16 residues. The germline CDR1 and CDR2 sequences are PRHDT and FYEKMQ (reference sequence). V was trimmed by 2 bases and J by 7 bases, leaving 17 bases between them. CDR3 region: CASSLRLRGGGEKLFF. The CDR3 region has the DNA TGTGCCAGCAGCTTAAGGCTCCGGGGAGGGGGTGAAAAACTGTTTTTT.

This clone was detected once. The chain links TRBV11-2 to TRBJ2-1; 11 nucleotides align to TRBD2. CDR3 length equals 16 residues. V trimming: 5 bases; J trimming: 0 bases; junction bases outside the gene matches: 3. Germline CDR1 and CDR2: SGHAT and FQNNGV. The CDR3 reads CASSLLAGGSYNEQFF. In DNA, the CDR3 is TGTGCCAGCAGCCTCCTAGCGGGAGGCTCCTACAATGAGCAGTTCTTC.

J is TRBJ2-2 and V is TRBV27, with 9 bases fitting TRBD1. V dropped 4 bases and J dropped 2; count of bases not matched to a gene: 5. This CDR3 is built from 16 residues. Germline V gives CDR1 MNHEY, CDR2 SMNVEV (reference sequence). CDR3 residues: CASSYNRGLNTGELFF. The CDR3 nucleotides read TGTGCCAGCAGTTACAACAGGGGGCTAAACACCGGGGAGCTGTTTTTT.

This clone has a handful of counts. This sequence joins TRBV18 and TRBJ2-7; D unresolved. Between the trimmed V and J ends, which lost 3 bases and 0 bases, there was a span of 6 bases. The germline V gene encodes CDR1 KGHSH and CDR2 LQKENI. This CDR3 has 13 amino acids. CDR3 sequence reads: CASSPLASYEQYF. The DNA for the CDR3 is TGTGCCAGCTCACCCCTGGCCTCCTACGAGCAGTACTTC.

The chain couples TRBV4-2 to TRBJ1-3; D may be TRBD1 (6 bases). Trimming left V 4 bases short and J 0 bases short, with 16 bases between. This CDR3 contains 17 residues. Germline V gene lookup returns CDR1 LGHNA and CDR2 YNFKEQ. The CDR3 DNA sequence: TGTGCCAGCAGCCGGGACCGGGACACGCACTCTGGAAACACCATATATTTT. Its protein is CASSRDRDTHSGNTIYF.

The rearrangement uses TRBV11-2 and TRBJ1-5, with D possibly TRBD1 on 6 matching bases. Germline CDR1 reads SGHAT; CDR2 reads FQNNGV. The V end was cut by 6 bases, the J end by 6 bases, with 15 bases between. The CDR3 has 14 amino acids. The CDR3 region has the DNA TGTGCCAGCAGTCCCGGGACAATCGGTCAGCCCCAGCATTTT. It yields the protein CASSPGTIGQPQHF.

V and J are TRBV7-3 and TRBJ1-2; perhaps TRBD1 as D (6 bases). The germline gives CDR1 SGHTA, CDR2 FQGTGA. The ends were cut back, 5 bases at V and 2 bases at J, with 15 bases in the middle. The CDR3 covers 15 residues. CDR3 DNA: TGTGCCAGCAGCCAAAGCCCTGGACAGAACTATGGCTACACCTTC. Its translation is CASSQSPGQNYGYTF.

The gene calls are TRBV6-2 or TRBV6-3 and TRBJ2-1, with 7 bases aligning to TRBD1. CDR3 length: 18 residues. The trim removed 2 bases at V and 7 bases at J, leaving 17 bases unmatched. Germline CDR1 is MNHEY and CDR2 is SVGEGT. The CDR3, as DNA: TGTGCCAGCAGTTACCACACCCGTAGGGGGCTGGGTGATAATGAGCAGTTCTTC. This gives the protein CASSYHTRRGLGDNEQFF.

V gene TRBV5-1 combines with J gene TRBJ2-2, with a possible D match to TRBD1 (7 bases). Trimming took off 1 base at V and 2 bases at J, with 12 bases between the two ends. CDR3 size: 16 residues. CDR1 and CDR2 from the germline V gene are SGHRS and YFSETQ. CDR3 protein: CASSLWGDRNTGELFF. Written as DNA, the CDR3 is TGCGCCAGCAGCTTGTGGGGGGACAGAAACACCGGGGAGCTGTTTTTT.

The chain is built from TRBV27 and TRBJ1-2; 8 nucleotides match TRBD1. From germline, CDR1 is MNHEY and CDR2 SMNVEV (reference sequence). V dropped 8 bases and J dropped 3; count of bases not matched to a gene: 11. CDR3 length: 15 residues. The CDR3: CASGSTGASDYGYTF. The CDR3 DNA reads as TGTGCCAGCGGATCGACAGGGGCCTCTGACTATGGCTACACCTTC.

The V call is TRBV10-3, the J call TRBJ1-1, with TRBD1 matching 9 bases. The CDR3 consists of 14 residues. Germline CDR1 is ENHRY and CDR2 is SYGVKD. Unmatched junction bases numbered 5, after V lost 6 bases and J lost 3 bases. CDR3 amino acids: CAISPGQGYTEAFF. The CDR3 coding sequence is TGTGCCATCAGCCCGGGACAGGGATACACTGAAGCTTTCTTT.

The gene calls are TRBV5-5 and TRBJ2-1; TRBD2 is a possible D gene (6 bases). Trimming pared 4 bases from V and 1 base from J, leaving 12 bases between. Germline lookup yields CDR1 SGHKS and CDR2 YYEKEE (reference sequence). The CDR3 runs to 15 residues. For the CDR3, the DNA is TGTGCCAGCAGCCGCGGGGCCCCATCCTACAATGAGCAGTTCTTC. Its translation: CASSRGAPSYNEQFF.

V and J are TRBV7-2 and TRBJ1-2; a weak D match, TRBD1 (6 bases). V lost 7 bases and J 4 bases, leaving 19 bases between the germline ends. The germline V gene encodes CDR1 SGHTA and CDR2 FQGNSA. The CDR3 sequence is 15 residues long. CDR3 amino acids: CASTYTISDSYGYTF. CDR3 in DNA: TGTGCCAGCACCTATACCATTTCGGACAGCTATGGCTACACCTTC.

V is TRBV28 and J is TRBJ2-7, with D maybe TRBD2 (6 bases). CDR1 and CDR2 (germline): MDHEN, SYDVKM. Trimming shortened V by 5 bases and J by 7 bases, and 12 bases separated the two germline ends. The CDR3 spans 12 residues. The CDR3 nucleotides are TGTGCCAGCAGTATCGGGGGATTAGAGCAGTACGTC. Amino acid sequence: CASSIGGLEQYV.